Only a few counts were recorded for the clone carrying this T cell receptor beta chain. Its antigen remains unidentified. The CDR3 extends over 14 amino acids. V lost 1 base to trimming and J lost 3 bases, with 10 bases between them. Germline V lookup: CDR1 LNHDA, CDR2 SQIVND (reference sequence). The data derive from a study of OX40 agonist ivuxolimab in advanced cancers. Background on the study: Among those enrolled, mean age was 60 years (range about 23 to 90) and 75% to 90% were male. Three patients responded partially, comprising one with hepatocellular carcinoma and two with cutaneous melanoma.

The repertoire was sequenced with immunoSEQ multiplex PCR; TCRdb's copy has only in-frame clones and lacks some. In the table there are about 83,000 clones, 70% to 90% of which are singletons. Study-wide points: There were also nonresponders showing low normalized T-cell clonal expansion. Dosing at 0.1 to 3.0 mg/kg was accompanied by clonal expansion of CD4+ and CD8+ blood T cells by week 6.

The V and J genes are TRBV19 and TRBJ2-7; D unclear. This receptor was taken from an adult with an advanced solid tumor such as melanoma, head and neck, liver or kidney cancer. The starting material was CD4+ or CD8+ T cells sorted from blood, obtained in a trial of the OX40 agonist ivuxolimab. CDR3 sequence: CASSIVLDHYEQYF. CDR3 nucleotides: TGTGCCAGTAGTATAGTCTTGGACCACTACGAGCAGTACTTC.